These T cell receptor beta chains were read from a single sample in a study of blood T cells in healthy people across ages. Each CDR3 protein is one row after TCRdb ran MiXCR on the 5' RACE reads. In the table there are some 1.5 million distinct CDR3 sequences, approximately 28% of which are singletons. Sequenced input: blood. The receptors come from a woman aged 25-40 years in good health. Both conserved end residues are part of each CDR3. Fields, in order: J gene, clone size, V gene, D gene, CDR3 protein, CDR3 DNA. A D gene is named only where the DNA matches it firmly. A clone size is listed for some rows: how often the clone was seen (once, few, many), or a class if it is expanded.

TRBJ2-5 few TRBV20-1 NA CSASDPWGVGQETQYF TGCAGTGCTAGTGACCCCTGGGGGGTTGGCCAAGAGACCCAGTACTTC
TRBJ2-5 NA TRBV5-6 NA CASSPEGVGTQYGQYF TGTGCCAGCAGCCCCGAGGGCGTGGGGACCCAGTATGGGCAGTACTTC
TRBJ2-1 many TRBV20-1 TRBD2 CSAPASGGNEQFF TGCAGTGCTCCGGCTAGCGGGGGAAATGAGCAGTTCTTC
TRBJ1-1 NA TRBV19 TRBD1 CASSKGGTGEAFF TGTGCCAGTAGTAAAGGCGGGACAGGCGAAGCTTTCTTT
TRBJ2-1 few TRBV6-2/TRBV6-3 NA CASSYPRVEQFF TGTGCCAGCAGTTACCCCCGGGTTGAGCAGTTCTTC
TRBJ1-5 few TRBV5-1 NA CASSLAGTVNQPQHF TGCGCCAGCAGCTTGGCCGGCACGGTCAATCAGCCCCAGCATTTT
TRBJ2-7 NA TRBV30 NA CAWSSSRGRRIYEQYF TGTGCCTGGAGTTCCTCGAGGGGACGGAGGATTTACGAGCAGTACTTC
TRBJ1-2 few TRBV20-1 TRBD1 CSARDRGKDGGYTF TGCAGTGCTAGGGACAGGGGCAAAGACGGTGGCTACACCTTC
TRBJ1-2 many TRBV6-1 TRBD1 CASSGSDRGYGYTF TGTGCCAGCAGTGGCTCGGACAGGGGTTATGGCTACACCTTC
TRBJ2-5 NA TRBV3-1 NA CASSQDGLQETQYF TGTGCCAGCAGCCAAGATGGCCTTCAAGAGACCCAGTACTTC
TRBJ2-1 NA TRBV7-2 NA CASSADRSRHNEQFF TGTGCCAGCAGCGCGGACCGTTCGAGGCACAATGAGCAGTTCTTC
TRBJ2-7 NA TRBV6-5 NA CASRITVLSSYEQYF TGTGCCAGTCGAATCACAGTCCTCAGCTCCTACGAGCAGTACTTC
TRBJ1-5 many TRBV29-1 NA CSVGTLNQPQHF TGCAGCGTTGGGACTCTAAATCAGCCCCAGCATTTT
TRBJ1-2 NA TRBV4-3 NA CASSQDTGSFYGYTF TGCGCCAGCAGTCAAGACACGGGCAGTTTCTATGGCTACACCTTC
TRBJ2-1 NA TRBV5-1 NA CASSLWLAQGGEQFF TGCGCCAGCAGCTTGTGGCTAGCCCAAGGGGGTGAGCAGTTCTTC
TRBJ2-3 NA TRBV29-1 TRBD2 CSVSGTRLPGGTDTQYF TGCAGCGTCTCCGGGACTAGGTTACCTGGGGGCACAGATACGCAGTATTTT
TRBJ1-1 many TRBV12-3/TRBV12-4 NA CATGTLNTEAFF TGTGCCACCGGGACCCTAAACACTGAAGCTTTCTTT
TRBJ1-1 few TRBV20-1 NA CSAGGKENTEAFF TGCAGTGCTGGAGGCAAGGAGAACACTGAAGCTTTCTTT
TRBJ2-1 NA TRBV20-1 TRBD2 CSPPSGGDEQFF TGCAGTCCGCCTAGCGGGGGGGATGAGCAGTTCTTC
TRBJ2-3 NA TRBV5-1 NA CASSGARVTDTQYF TGCGCCAGCAGCGGGGCGCGGGTCACAGATACGCAGTATTTT
TRBJ2-3 NA TRBV7-2 NA CASSLGGVRRDTQYF TGTGCCAGCAGCTTAGGCGGCGTCCGGCGAGATACGCAGTATTTT
TRBJ2-5 many TRBV9 NA CASSDGRQTQYF TGTGCCAGCAGCGATGGGAGGCAGACCCAGTACTTC
TRBJ1-5 NA TRBV10-3 NA CAISESLAGYQPQHF TGTGCCATCAGTGAGTCTTTGGCAGGGTATCAGCCCCAGCATTTT
TRBJ1-1 NA TRBV20-1 TRBD1 CSAPSRDRGSTEAFF TGCAGTGCCCCGAGTCGAGACAGGGGATCCACTGAAGCTTTCTTT
TRBJ1-5 NA TRBV2 TRBD1 CASSEEGTGGQPQHF TGTGCCAGCAGTGAAGAGGGGACAGGGGGGCAGCCCCAGCATTTT
TRBJ2-1 NA TRBV2 TRBD2 CAATSGGAYEQFF TGTGCCGCGACTAGCGGGGGGGCCTATGAGCAGTTCTTC
TRBJ2-3 many TRBV24-1 TRBD2 CATSDGGGSSDTQYF TGTGCCACCAGTGATGGAGGCGGGAGCTCGGATACGCAGTATTTT
TRBJ2-5 many TRBV29-1 NA CSVVVSQETQYF TGCAGCGTTGTGGTCAGTCAAGAGACCCAGTACTTC
TRBJ2-3 many TRBV7-2 NA CASSKRSTDTQYF TGTGCCAGCAGTAAAAGATCAACAGATACGCAGTATTTT
TRBJ1-6 once TRBV9 TRBD1 CASSVGDRVRSPLHF TGTGCCAGCAGCGTCGGGGACAGGGTGAGGTCACCCCTCCACTTT
TRBJ1-4 NA TRBV9 NA CASSVAWTDERLFF TGTGCCAGCAGCGTAGCTTGGACAGATGAAAGACTGTTTTTT
TRBJ1-1 NA TRBV4-1 NA CASSPTVTFF TGCGCCAGCAGCCCAACAGTAACTTTCTTT
TRBJ2-7 NA TRBV12-3/TRBV12-4 TRBD1 CASSSGGSLGEQYF TGTGCCAGCAGTTCAGGGGGCTCCCTGGGCGAGCAGTACTTC
TRBJ2-5 many TRBV7-2 NA CASSLARETQYF TGTGCCAGCAGCTTAGCGCGGGAGACCCAGTACTTC
TRBJ1-5 NA TRBV6-6 TRBD1 CVSYPGTGKDQPQHF TGTGTCAGCTACCCCGGGACAGGGAAGGATCAGCCCCAGCATTTT
TRBJ2-2 few TRBV7-2 TRBD1 CASSPRQGFFLGELFF TGTGCCAGCAGCCCACGACAGGGTTTCTTTCTCGGGGAGCTGTTTTTT
TRBJ2-7 NA TRBV2 NA CASNRDPHEQYF TGTGCCAGCAACAGGGACCCCCACGAGCAGTACTTC
TRBJ2-7 few TRBV7-2 NA CASSPLGGGPYEQYF TGTGCCAGCAGCCCCCTTGGGGGGGGCCCCTACGAGCAGTACTTC
TRBJ2-5 few TRBV3-1 NA CASSQDPGSGQETQYF TGTGCCAGCAGCCAAGATCCTGGGAGCGGCCAAGAGACCCAGTACTTC
TRBJ2-1 NA TRBV27 NA CASRQGLHNEQFF TGTGCCAGCCGTCAGGGGTTACACAATGAGCAGTTCTTC
TRBJ2-3 NA TRBV4-2 TRBD2 CASSQETPLAGNGDTQYF TGTGCCAGCAGCCAGGAAACCCCCCTAGCGGGGAACGGAGATACGCAGTATTTT
TRBJ2-5 few TRBV12-3/TRBV12-4 TRBD2 CASRGLAGGWETQYF TGTGCCAGCAGGGGACTAGCGGGGGGCTGGGAGACCCAGTACTTC
TRBJ2-7 NA TRBV12-3/TRBV12-4 TRBD2 CASRLLAGGFNEQYF TGTGCCAGCAGGCTCCTAGCGGGGGGGTTCAATGAGCAGTACTTC
TRBJ1-1 NA TRBV14 NA CASSPREGGKTEAFF TGTGCCAGCAGCCCCAGGGAGGGGGGAAAGACTGAAGCTTTCTTT
TRBJ2-1 once TRBV7-2 TRBD2 CASSFQRGGHEQFF TGTGCCAGCAGCTTCCAGCGGGGGGGCCATGAGCAGTTCTTC
TRBJ2-3 NA TRBV7-9 NA CASSLFLGGGQPDTQYF TGTGCCAGCAGCTTATTCCTCGGGGGAGGACAGCCAGATACGCAGTATTTT
TRBJ2-7 NA TRBV21-1 NA CASSKAQEAYEQYF TGTGCCAGCAGCAAAGCACAGGAAGCCTACGAGCAGTACTTC
TRBJ2-1 NA TRBV10-2 NA CATNRAGVNEQFF TGCGCCACCAATCGGGCTGGAGTCAATGAGCAGTTCTTC
TRBJ2-2 NA TRBV7-6 NA CASSLNPGQGGELFF TGTGCCAGCAGCCTCAATCCAGGGCAGGGCGGGGAGCTGTTTTTT
TRBJ1-5 few TRBV12-3/TRBV12-4 NA CASSLDNRSNQPQHF TGTGCCAGCAGTTTAGACAACCGATCCAATCAGCCCCAGCATTTT
TRBJ1-1 NA TRBV18 NA CASSPPKFPRTEAFF TGTGCCAGCTCACCACCGAAGTTTCCGAGGACTGAAGCTTTCTTT
TRBJ2-5 NA TRBV6-2/TRBV6-3 TRBD2 CASRLAVLGEQYF TGTGCCAGCAGGCTAGCGGTCCTGGGAGAGCAGTACTTC
TRBJ2-1 NA TRBV20-1 NA CSALRTNGAILLEQFF TGCAGTGCTCTAAGGACTAACGGGGCGATCCTGCTTGAGCAGTTCTTC
TRBJ2-3 few TRBV25-1 TRBD1 CASSGGRTGLDTQYF TGTGCCAGCAGCGGGGGTCGGACAGGGTTAGATACGCAGTATTTT